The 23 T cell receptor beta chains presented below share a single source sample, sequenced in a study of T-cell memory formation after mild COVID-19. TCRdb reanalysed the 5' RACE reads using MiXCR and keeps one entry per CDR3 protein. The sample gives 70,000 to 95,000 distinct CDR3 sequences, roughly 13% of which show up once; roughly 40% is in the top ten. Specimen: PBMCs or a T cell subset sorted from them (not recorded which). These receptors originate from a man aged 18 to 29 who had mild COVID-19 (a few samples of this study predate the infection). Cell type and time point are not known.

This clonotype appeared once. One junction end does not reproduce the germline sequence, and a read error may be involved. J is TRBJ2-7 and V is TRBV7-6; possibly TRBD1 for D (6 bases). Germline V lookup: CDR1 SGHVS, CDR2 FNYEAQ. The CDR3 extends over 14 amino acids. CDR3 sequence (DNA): TGTGCCAGCAGCCCCACAGGGACCTCCTCCGAGCAGTACTTC. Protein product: CASSPTGTSSEQYF.

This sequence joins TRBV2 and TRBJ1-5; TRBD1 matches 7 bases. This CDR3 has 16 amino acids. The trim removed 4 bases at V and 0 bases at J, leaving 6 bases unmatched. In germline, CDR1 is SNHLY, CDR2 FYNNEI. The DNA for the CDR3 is TGTGCCAGCAGTGGAGGGGGCGCCTATAGCAATCAGCCCCAGCATTTT. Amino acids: CASSGGGAYSNQPQHF. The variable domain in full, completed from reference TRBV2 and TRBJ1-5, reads EPEVTQTPSHQVTQMGQEVILRCVPISNHLYFYWYRQILGQKVEFLVSFYNNEISEKSEIFDDQFSVERPDGSNFTLKIRSTKLEDSAMYFCASSGGGAYSNQPQHFGDGTRLSIL.

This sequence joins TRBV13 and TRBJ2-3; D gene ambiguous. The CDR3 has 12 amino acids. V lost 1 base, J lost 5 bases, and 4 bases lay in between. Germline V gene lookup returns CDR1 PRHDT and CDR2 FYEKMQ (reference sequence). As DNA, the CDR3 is TGTGCCAGCAGCTTAGTGCGAGATACGCAGTATTTT. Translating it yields CASSLVRDTQYF.

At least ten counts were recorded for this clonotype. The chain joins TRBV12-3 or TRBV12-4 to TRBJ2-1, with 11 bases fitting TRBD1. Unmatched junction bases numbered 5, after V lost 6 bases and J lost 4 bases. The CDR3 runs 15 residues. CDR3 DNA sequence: TGTGCCAGCAGCCATGGACAGGGGGCTTACAATGAGCAGTTCTTC. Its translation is CASSHGQGAYNEQFF.

CDR3 region: CASSRDRDPYEQYF. Here the CDR3 DNA reads TGTGCCAGCAGTCGGGACAGGGATCCCTACGAGCAGTACTTC. The chain recombines TRBV5-6 with TRBJ2-7; TRBD1 matches 9 bases. J lost 2 bases, V lost 5 bases, and 5 bases had no gene match. The CDR3 is 14 residues long. The germline V gene has CDR1 SGHDT and CDR2 YYEEEE.

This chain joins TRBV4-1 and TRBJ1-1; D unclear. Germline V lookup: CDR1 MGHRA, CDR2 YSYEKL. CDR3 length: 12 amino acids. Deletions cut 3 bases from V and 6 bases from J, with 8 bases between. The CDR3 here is CASSHFGAEAFF. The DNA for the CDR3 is TGCGCCAGCAGCCATTTCGGGGCTGAAGCTTTCTTT.

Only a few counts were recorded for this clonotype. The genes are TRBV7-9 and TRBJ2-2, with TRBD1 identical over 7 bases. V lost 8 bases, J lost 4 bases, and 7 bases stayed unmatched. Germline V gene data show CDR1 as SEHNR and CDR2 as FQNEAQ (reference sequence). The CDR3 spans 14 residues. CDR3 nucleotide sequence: TGTGCCAGCGAAGACAGGGTGGGCACCGGGGAGCTGTTTTTT. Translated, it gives CASEDRVGTGELFF.

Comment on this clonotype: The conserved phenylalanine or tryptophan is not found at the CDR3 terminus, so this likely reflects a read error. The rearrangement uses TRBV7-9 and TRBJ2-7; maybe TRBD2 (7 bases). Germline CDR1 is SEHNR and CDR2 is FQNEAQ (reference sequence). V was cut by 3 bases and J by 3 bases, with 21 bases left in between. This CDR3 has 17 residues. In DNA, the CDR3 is TGTGCCAGCAGCTTGGGTCAGAGGACGGGGGGCTTCTACGAGCAGTACGAC. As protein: CASSLGQRTGGFYEQYD.

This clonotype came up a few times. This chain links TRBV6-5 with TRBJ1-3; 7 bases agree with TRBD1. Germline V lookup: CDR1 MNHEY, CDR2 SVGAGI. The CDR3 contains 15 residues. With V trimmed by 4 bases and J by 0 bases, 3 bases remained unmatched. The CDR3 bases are TGTGCCAGCAGTTTGGGACAGTCCTCTGGAAACACCATATATTTT. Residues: CASSLGQSSGNTIYF.

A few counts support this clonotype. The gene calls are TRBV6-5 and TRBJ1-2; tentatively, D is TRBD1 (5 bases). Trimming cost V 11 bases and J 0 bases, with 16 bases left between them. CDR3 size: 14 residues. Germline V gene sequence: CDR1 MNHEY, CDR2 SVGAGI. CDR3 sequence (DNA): TGTGCCTCACGATTGGGGGGAGCTAACTATGGCTACACCTTC. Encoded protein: CASRLGGANYGYTF.

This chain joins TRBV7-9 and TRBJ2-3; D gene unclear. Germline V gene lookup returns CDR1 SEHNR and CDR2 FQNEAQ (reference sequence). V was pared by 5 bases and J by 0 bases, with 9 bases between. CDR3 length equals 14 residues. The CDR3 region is CASSETESTDTQYF. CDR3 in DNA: TGTGCCAGCAGCGAGACTGAGAGCACAGATACGCAGTATTTT.

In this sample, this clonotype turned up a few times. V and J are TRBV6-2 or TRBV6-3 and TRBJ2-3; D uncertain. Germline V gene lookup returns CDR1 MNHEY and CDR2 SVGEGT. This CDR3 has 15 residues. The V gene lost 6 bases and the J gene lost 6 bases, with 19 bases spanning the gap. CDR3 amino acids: CASSPPAAVVDTQYF. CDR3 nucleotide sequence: TGTGCCAGCAGCCCCCCGGCAGCAGTGGTCGATACGCAGTATTTT.

The CDR3 DNA reads TGTGCCAGCAGCTTAGCGTTTCTGGGACTGAACACTGAAGCTTTCTTT. This gives the protein CASSLAFLGLNTEAFF. This chain uses TRBV7-2 with TRBJ1-1; D perhaps matches TRBD1 (5 bases). With 0 bases removed from V and 0 bases from J, the gap between germline ends came to 11 bases. CDR1 is SGHTA and CDR2 is FQGNSA in the germline V gene. The CDR3 contains 16 residues. The whole variable domain, remainder taken from reference TRBV7-2 and TRBJ1-1, is GAGVSQSPSNKVTEKGKDVELRCDPISGHTALYWYRQSLGQGLEFLIYFQGNSAPDKSGLPSDRFSAERTGGSVSTLTIQRTQQEDSAVYLCASSLAFLGLNTEAFFGQGTRLTVV.

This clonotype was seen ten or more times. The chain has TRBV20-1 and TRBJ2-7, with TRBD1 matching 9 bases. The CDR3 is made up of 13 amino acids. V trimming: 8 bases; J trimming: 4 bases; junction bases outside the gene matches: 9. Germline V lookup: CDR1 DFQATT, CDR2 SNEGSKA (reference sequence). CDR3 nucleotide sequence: TGCAGTACCCAAGGACAGGGGTTTTACGAGCAGTACGTC. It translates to CSTQGQGFYEQYV.

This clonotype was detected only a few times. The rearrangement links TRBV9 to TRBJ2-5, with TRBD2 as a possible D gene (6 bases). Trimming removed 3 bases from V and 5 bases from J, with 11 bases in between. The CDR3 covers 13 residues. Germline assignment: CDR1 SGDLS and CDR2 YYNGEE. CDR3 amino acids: CASSGRLDETQYF. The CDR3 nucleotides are TGTGCCAGCAGCGGCAGACTAGACGAGACCCAGTACTTC. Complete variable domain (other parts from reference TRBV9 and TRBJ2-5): DSGVTQTPKHLITATGQRVTLRCSPRSGDLSVYWYQQSLDQGLQFLIQYYNGEERAKGNILERFSAQQFPDLHSELNLSSLELGDSALYFCASSGRLDETQYFGPGTRLLVL.

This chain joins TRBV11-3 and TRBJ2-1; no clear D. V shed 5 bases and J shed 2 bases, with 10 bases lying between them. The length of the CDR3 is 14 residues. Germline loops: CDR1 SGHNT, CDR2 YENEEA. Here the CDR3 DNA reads TGTGCCAGCAGCCACAAATCCCCCTACAATGAGCAGTTCTTC. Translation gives CASSHKSPYNEQFF.

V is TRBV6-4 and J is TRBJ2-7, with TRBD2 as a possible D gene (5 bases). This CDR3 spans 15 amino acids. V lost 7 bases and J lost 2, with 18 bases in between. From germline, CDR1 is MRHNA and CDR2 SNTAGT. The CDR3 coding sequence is TGTGCCAGCAACGAGGGAATTAGACCCACCTACGAGCAGTACGTC. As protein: CASNEGIRPTYEQYV.

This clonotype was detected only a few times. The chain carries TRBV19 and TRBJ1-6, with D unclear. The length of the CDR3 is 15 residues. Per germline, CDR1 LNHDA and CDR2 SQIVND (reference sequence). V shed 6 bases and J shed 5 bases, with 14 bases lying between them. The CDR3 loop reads CASRSSRWDNSPLHF. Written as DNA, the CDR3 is TGTGCCAGTAGGTCCTCACGGTGGGATAATTCACCCCTCCACTTT.

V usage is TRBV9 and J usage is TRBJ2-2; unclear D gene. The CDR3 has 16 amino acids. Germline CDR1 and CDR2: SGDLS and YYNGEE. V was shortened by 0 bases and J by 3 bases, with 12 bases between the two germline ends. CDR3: CASSVAPESYTGELFF. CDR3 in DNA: TGTGCCAGCAGCGTAGCCCCAGAATCTTACACCGGGGAGCTGTTTTTT.

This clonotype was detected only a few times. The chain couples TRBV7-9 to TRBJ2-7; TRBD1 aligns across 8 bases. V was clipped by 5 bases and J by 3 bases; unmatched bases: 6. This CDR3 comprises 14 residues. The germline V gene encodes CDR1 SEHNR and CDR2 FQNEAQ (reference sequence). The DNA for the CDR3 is TGTGCCAGCAGCCGGACAGGGATAGGCTACGAGCAGTACTTC. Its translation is CASSRTGIGYEQYF.

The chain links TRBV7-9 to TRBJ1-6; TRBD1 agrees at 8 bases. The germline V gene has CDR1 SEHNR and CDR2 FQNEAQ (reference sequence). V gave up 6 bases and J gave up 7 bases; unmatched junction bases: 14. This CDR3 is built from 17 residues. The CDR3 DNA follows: TGTGCCAGCAGATTCAATGGACAGGGCTTTGAGAATTCACCCCTCCACTTT. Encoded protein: CASRFNGQGFENSPLHF.

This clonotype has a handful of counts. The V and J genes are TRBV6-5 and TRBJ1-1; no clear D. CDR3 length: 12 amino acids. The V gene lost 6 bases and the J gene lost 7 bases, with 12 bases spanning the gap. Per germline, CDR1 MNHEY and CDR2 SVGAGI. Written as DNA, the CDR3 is TGTGCCAGCAGGGGCCTTGGGAATGAAGCTTTCTTT. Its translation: CASRGLGNEAFF.

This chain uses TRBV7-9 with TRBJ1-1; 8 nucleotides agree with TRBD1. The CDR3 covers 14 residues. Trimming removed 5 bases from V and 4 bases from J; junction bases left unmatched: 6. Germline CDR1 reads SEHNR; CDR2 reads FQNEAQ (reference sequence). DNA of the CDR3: TGTGCCAGCAGCACCGGACAGGGAAGCACTGAAGCTTTCTTT. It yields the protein CASSTGQGSTEAFF.